These T cell receptor beta chains were read from a single sample in a study of vaccination and CD4 T cells after COVID-19. These TCRs are of unknown antigen specificity. One entry per CDR3 protein results from TCRdb running MiXCR on the PCR reads. The profile shows fewer than 30,000 distinct CDR3 sequences, over 30% of them singletons. The sequences come from CD4+ T cells from blood, cultured in vitro, collected about 7 months after SARS-CoV-2 vaccination. The receptors here all came from a human donor who had recovered from COVID-19. The CDR3 runs from the conserved cysteine through the conserved F or W.

TRBV4-2,CASSTPLRGATEAFF
TRBV7-2,CASSPPTRNNEQFF
TRBV18,CASSPSFGPNYGYTF
TRBV28,CASSLSGGRAYEQYF
TRBV7-9,CASSQRRDRGLLTGELFF
TRBV6-2/TRBV6-3,CASRAGGASHQPQHF
TRBV18,CASSPQSGDQETQYF
TRBV6-5,CASSTRQGIAGDRRAEQFF
TRBV2,CASSPTGLPGETQYF
TRBV7-8,CASSPRVTVGNTIYF
TRBV4-2,CASSPGDSSGVYNEQFF
TRBV7-6,CASSRRGGNTEAFF
TRBV18,CASSPRAGPARGEQFF
TRBV11-1,CASSPGLAEQYF
TRBV5-4,CASSPRGNGYSPLHF
TRBV7-2,CASSLFLGPSYEQYF
TRBV25-1,CASSGIKRARQPQHF
TRBV7-9,CASSLGQLGLAGTQYF
TRBV20-1,CSARTAPYEQYF
TRBV18,CASSPRGDYNSPLHF
TRBV28,CASSDQLAGAVKTQYF
TRBV6-4,CASSEGTSGSHEQFF
TRBV20-1,CNVQTPGRGSDTQYF
TRBV6-2/TRBV6-3,CASSYDSNYGYTF
TRBV20-1,CSAPTGTGNSPLHF
TRBV19,CASSMETVSNQPQHF
TRBV20-1,CSAASPASGKYNEQFF
TRBV10-3,CAISVEGGYTF
TRBV10-3,CAISAGTYSVNTEAFF
TRBV30,CAWSLGHSYNSPLHF
TRBV7-9,CASSLVRMGQNTGELFF
TRBV7-8,CASSHWDRRQKETQYF
TRBV7-8,CASSLLRTSGSVFHEQYF
TRBV7-8,CASSLNRFTANYGYTF
TRBV10-3,CAISEGWEGGTDTQYF
TRBV10-1,CASSESLPEAGANVLTF
TRBV11-3,CASGFGSGTDTQYF
TRBV7-6,CASSSEGRNYGYTF
TRBV7-2,CASSLVSGANYGYTF
TRBV5-1,CASSSTAGTYEQYF
TRBV20-1,CSAAALAGSYNEQFF
TRBV7-3,CASSPTGRGGEYEQYF
TRBV6-1,CASSKFREADQPQHF
TRBV6-2/TRBV6-3,CASSGILAGRYQETQYF
TRBV24-1,CATSDSSGSNQPQHF
TRBV19,CASSQGVVNEQFF
TRBV4-1,CASSPPAGTNYEQYF
TRBV6-1,CASSLNRDGSPLHF
TRBV7-9,CASSPRDPVSTDTQYF
TRBV6-1,CASSDSGLAGAHGELFF
TRBV7-9,CASSLEWAHQPFADEQFF
TRBV6-2/TRBV6-3,CASSDYYEQYF